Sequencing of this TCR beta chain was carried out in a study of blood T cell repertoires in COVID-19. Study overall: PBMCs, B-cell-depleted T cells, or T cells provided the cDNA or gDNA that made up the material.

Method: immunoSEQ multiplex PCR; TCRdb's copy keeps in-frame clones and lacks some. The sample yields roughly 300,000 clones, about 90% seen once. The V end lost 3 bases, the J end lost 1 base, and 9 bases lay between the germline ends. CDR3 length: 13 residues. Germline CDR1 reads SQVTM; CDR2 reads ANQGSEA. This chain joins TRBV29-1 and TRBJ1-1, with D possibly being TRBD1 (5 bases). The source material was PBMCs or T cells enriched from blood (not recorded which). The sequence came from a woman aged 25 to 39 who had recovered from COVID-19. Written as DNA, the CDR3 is TGCAGCGTTGATAGGGGAAGGAACACTGAAGCTTTCTTT. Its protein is CSVDRGRNTEAFF.